The rows below give T cell receptor beta chains drawn from one sample of a study of monozygotic twins with inflammatory bowel disease. From the 5' RACE reads, TCRdb lists one entry per CDR3 protein and no DNA. The sample table sets out some 450,000 distinct CDR3 sequences. Sequencing input: blood. The receptors here all came from a human donor with ulcerative colitis or Crohn's disease, or a healthy co-twin of an affected twin (not recorded which). CDR3s include the opening cysteine and the closing phenylalanine or tryptophan. The order of the fields is V gene, CDR3 length, J gene, CDR3 protein.

TRBV5-1	16	TRBJ2-7	CASSLPYGTATYEQYF
TRBV5-1	15	TRBJ2-1	CASSSARGPNNEQFF
TRBV6-1	16	TRBJ2-2	CASSEAGTGAGGELFF
TRBV10-3	14	TRBJ1-3	CAIGGGNSGNTIYF
TRBV5-1	15	TRBJ2-5	CASSAGTGGWETQYF
TRBV28	14	TRBJ1-1	CASSSGTINTEAFF
TRBV7-9	14	TRBJ2-5	CASSLRTEQETQYF
TRBV27	15	TRBJ2-7	CASSLSSGRNYEQYF
TRBV3-1	13	TRBJ1-1	CASSQKGPTEAFF
TRBV7-3	15	TRBJ2-3	CASSSGTTSTDTQYF
TRBV5-1	16	TRBJ1-1	CASSLWGQGSNTEAFF
TRBV18	15	TRBJ2-3	CASSPRTEKTDTQYF
TRBV5-1	15	TRBJ1-6	CASSLGQAVNSPLHF